This entry describes one TCR beta chain. Sequenced by immunoSEQ multiplex PCR; TCRdb stores in-frame clones only, minus some. The data contain about 120,000 clones, around 90% of them singletons. The sample is drawn from a study of control samples from healthy donors and cancer patients. The CDR3 is made up of 12 amino acids. From germline, CDR1 is LNHDA and CDR2 SQIVND (reference sequence). V lost 7 bases to trimming and J lost 8 bases, with 11 bases between them. Sequencing input: blood. This clonotype originated in a man aged 45-65 years in good health. This chain joins TRBV19 and TRBJ1-4; TRBD1 might be the D (5 bases). The CDR3 here is CASKGTGEKLFF. The CDR3 DNA sequence: TGTGCCAGTAAGGGGACCGGAGAAAAACTGTTTTTT. The variable domain in full, completed from reference TRBV19 and TRBJ1-4, reads DGGITQSPKYLFRKEGQNVTLSCEQNLNHDAMYWYRQDPGQGLRLIYYSQIVNDFQKGDIAEGYSVSREKKESFPLTVTSAQKNPTAFYLCASKGTGEKLFFGSGTQLSVL.